The clone carrying this T cell receptor gamma chain showed up just once. Its antigen remains unknown. The CDR3 covers 14 residues. CDR1 GITISATS and CDR2 ISYDGTV come from the germline V gene (reference sequence). Trimming removed 0 bases from V and 6 bases from J; junction bases left unmatched: 8. These data come from a study of Vδ1+ human thymocytes. Sequences come from RNA converted to cDNA by reverse transcription. The CDR3 regions were amplified by multiplex PCR from V-gene primers to a constant-region primer. TCRdb repeated clone calling on the multiplex PCR reads with CATT. The sample has tens of thousands of gamma-chain clones, 20% seen once. Overall study results and limits: Thymic delta-chain repertoires held roughly 19% Vdelta2 sequences and few Vdelta3, despite high sort purity. Highly polyclonal TRG and TRD repertoires with Gaussian CDR3 length distributions appeared in thymus. Unexpected Vdelta2 sequences could cause misinterpretation of bulk repertoire data.

The genes are TRGV9 and TRGJ1 or TRGJ2. The sample taken for sequencing was Vdelta1+ gamma-delta thymocytes from the thymus. Subset defined: FACS-sorted CD3+ TCRalphabeta- TCRVdelta1+ TCRVdelta2- thymocytes. The receptor was derived from a girl less than two years old who had congenital heart surgery. This CDR3 is CALWEVKSVYKKLF. In nucleotides, the CDR3 is TGTGCCTTGTGGGAGGTGAAGTCGGTTTATAAGAAACTCTTT.